The clone carrying this T cell receptor beta chain was seen once. Its cognate antigen is unknown. This specimen belongs to a study of T cell repertoires in cytomegalovirus infection. Study at large: Both a matching HLA type and CMV infection were indicated by public TCR beta signatures. General study findings and limits: There were HLA-C-restricted CMV-specific TCR beta clonotypes dominating the ex vivo response. Individuals carrying CMV plus the relevant HLA were identified by cumulative frequency of public TCR beta families.

MiXCR, run by TCRdb on the reads, gives a single entry per CDR3 protein. The table includes roughly 760,000 distinct CDR3 sequences, roughly a third detected once. Germline CDR1 is SNHLY and CDR2 is FYNNEI. The CDR3 has 17 residues. The ends lost 3 bases at V and 4 bases at J; junction bases unmatched: 8. This TCR was sampled from a human donor in good health (CMV status not recorded). Some clones in this sample may be carry-over from other donors' samples. Specimen: PBMCs. The genes are TRBV2 and TRBJ2-1, with 11 bases that match TRBD2. In DNA form, the CDR3 reads TGTGCCAGCAGTGAGTCTAGCGGGGGGCTCCCATACAATGAGCAGTTCTTC. As protein: CASSESSGGLPYNEQFF. Using reference TRBV2 and TRBJ2-1 for the parts outside the CDR3, the full variable domain is EPEVTQTPSHQVTQMGQEVILRCVPISNHLYFYWYRQILGQKVEFLVSFYNNEISEKSEIFDDQFSVERPDGSNFTLKIRSTKLEDSAMYFCASSESSGGLPYNEQFFGPGTRLTVL.